This record concerns one T cell receptor (beta chain) sequence. Antigen unknown. The sample originates from a study of T cell repertoires in cytomegalovirus infection. The wider study: CMV epitopes in the study were HLA-C-restricted (recently identified) and HLA-B-restricted (well studied). It was the public TCR beta signatures that indicated both CMV infection and matching HLA type.

CDR3 size: 13 residues. V lost 7 bases to trimming and J lost 3 bases, with 13 bases between them. In germline, CDR1 is MDHEN, CDR2 SYDVKM. Broader study findings: Ex vivo, HLA-C-restricted CMV-specific TCR beta clonotypes prevailed over the rest of the response. Of the TCR beta families, the public ones yielded a cumulative frequency that identified carriers of CMV plus the relevant HLA.

TCRdb re-called the reads with MiXCR, one entry per CDR3 protein. The sample lists 150,000 or so distinct CDR3 sequences; more than 30% were seen once. The origin of this receptor is a human donor in good health (CMV status not recorded). Some clones in this sample may be carry-over from other donors' samples. The sequences come from CD8+ T cells from cultured PBMCs, collected from culture after CMV antigen stimulation. The genes are TRBV28 and TRBJ2-7, with a possible D match to TRBD1 (6 bases). In DNA, the CDR3 is TGTGCCAGCACACTGAACAGGGTCTACGAGCAGTACTTC. It codes for CASTLNRVYEQYF.